This T cell receptor beta chain was identified during a study of blood T cell repertoires in COVID-19. The V and J ends lost 9 bases and 5 bases respectively, with 11 bases between them. The V gene's germline CDR1 is SNHLY and CDR2 FYNNEI. This CDR3 contains 13 residues. Authors' data handling: Amplified reference gene primers provided the basis for estimating nucleated cell counts. The protocol was immunoSEQ multiplex PCR, while the TCRdb copy is restricted to in-frame clones and leaves out a portion. V, J and clone size were drawn from that table, and D and trimming were deduced from the DNA. The profile shows roughly 180,000 clones, about 78% of them singletons.

This chain uses TRBV2 with TRBJ1-6; no definite D call. This clonotype was obtained from a woman in her 50s with active or convalescent COVID-19. Sequencing was done on a sample of peripheral blood. The CDR3 coding sequence is TGTGCCAGTTATGGGCAGAATAATTCACCCCTCCACTTT. Encoded protein: CASYGQNNSPLHF.